The present entry profiles one T cell receptor (beta chain) with its context. The clone's antigen remains unknown. Base quality data are lacking; no much larger clone is found one base away. The data derive from a study of T cells after yellow fever vaccination (dated by TCRdb to the late 2010s). As for the study more broadly: The SMART-Seq v4 Ultra Low Input RNA kit was used to prepare libraries from fractions with low cell numbers. To follow T-cell clones before and after both primary and booster YFV17D yellow fever vaccination, bulk TCR alpha and beta repertoires underwent longitudinal sequencing. The cohort comprised two healthy male donors, one aged 18 to 29 and one aged 30 to 40 years. Blood was drawn at multiple timepoints before and after primary and secondary immunization, with bulk PBMC replicates and cell subsets isolated.

According to the study, the label for this sample's treatment or condition signals: live attenuated yellow fever vaccine strain. A standard Ficoll-Paque protocol was used to isolate PBMCs from peripheral blood. Dynabeads CD4 and CD8 positive selection kits were used to isolate the CD4 and CD8 T-cell fractions. RNA was extracted with TriZol from bulk PBMCs, CD4 and CD8 fractions, and dextramer-positive and dextramer-negative fractions. Synthesis of TCR cDNA relied on 5'RACE template switching, a step that introduced a universal primer site along with unique molecular identifiers. Priming of cDNA synthesis was performed from both the TCR alpha and TCR beta constant segments. Library amplification used two PCR steps, and the second PCR step added sample barcodes and sequencing adapters. Sequencing of the libraries was done on either Illumina HiSeq 2500 (2x100 bp) or NovaSeq (2x150 bp). In the original analysis: MIGEC handled demultiplexing of reads and collapsing into UMI consensus sequences, while MiXCR performed V(D)J alignment. Clonotypes responding to the vaccine were identified with edgeR on replicate PBMC samples, with the criteria of FDR below 0.01 and a log2 fold change above 5 up to day 15. Each bulk clonotype was labeled CD4 or CD8 based on which sequenced repertoire, CD4 or CD8, contained the clonotype at higher abundance. The public reads were quality trimmed at Q25 with fastp and then assembled into clones with MiXCR by TCRdb, keeping productive beta chains. When rows share a CDR3 protein, they turn into one entry using the most common DNA and genes. For this entry, the V and J calls and clone size follow TCRdb and not the study's own pipeline. Counted in this sample were about 260,000 distinct CDR3 sequences; around 13% of them appeared once. The ten largest clones take up roughly 0.5% of the sample.

General study outcomes and caveats: The secondary T-cell response was found to be weaker but faster than the primary response, with a peak reached on day 5 rather than on day 15. Computational filtering was needed because FACS-sorted repertoires could contain abundant contaminating clonotypes from the bulk population. A small share of clonotypes occurred in both CD4 and CD8 compartments, likely arising from convergent recombination. After the booster, most clones that had expanded after primary vaccination were detected again (around 95% of CD4 and more than 80% of CD8), suggesting broad maintenance of memory. Because the study included only two donors, the extent to which the findings can be generalized is limited.

CDR1 and CDR2 are read off the germline V gene as SGHAT and FQNNGV. Inclusive of the bounding cysteine and phenylalanine, the CDR3 is 13 residues long. Just the 39-base CDR3 DNA is kept, in frame starting at base 1. V is shortened by 2 bases, J by 7 bases, and the region joining them spans 12 bases. The receptor comes from a man aged 25-40 years who received the YFV17D yellow fever vaccine. This receptor chain uses TRBV11-2 and TRBJ2-7, and TRBD1 may be the D gene, going by 6 matching bases. Sequencing was performed on CD4+ T cells sorted from PBMCs, taken 45 days after the yellow fever booster vaccination. In nucleotides, the sequence is TGTGCCAGCAGCTTATCCAGGGGCGGTGAGCAGTACTTC. Translated, it gives CASSLSRGGEQYF.